The next 28 T cell receptor beta chains were all read from a single sample in a study of T cells in Graves' hyperthyroidism and ophthalmopathy. The investigators amplified TCR beta CDR3 regions from RNA transcripts. The HTBI primer set drove a first-round RT-PCR of the TCR CDR3. TCRdb called the multiplex PCR reads again in MiXCR, with one record for every CDR3 protein. The data hold a few hundred thousand distinct CDR3 sequences, with less than 20% observed a single time. Sequencing was done on a sample of blood. Receptors were obtained from a woman aged 18 to 35 with Graves' hyperthyroidism.

This clonotype has a count of ten or more. The chain joins TRBV28 to TRBJ2-4, with TRBD1 matching over 9 bases. CDR3 length equals 20 residues. Germline assignment: CDR1 MDHEN and CDR2 SYDVKM. Trimming took 5 bases from V and 2 from J; bases not matched to a gene: 19. The CDR3 spells CASSPHPGQGFPITKNIQYF. The DNA for the CDR3 is TGTGCCAGCAGTCCCCACCCGGGACAGGGCTTTCCGATTACCAAAAACATTCAGTACTTC.

This clonotype was seen a few times. The genes are TRBV4-1 and TRBJ2-3; TRBD1 might be the D (5 bases). Germline V gene lookup returns CDR1 MGHRA and CDR2 YSYEKL. CDR3 length: 15 residues. Trimming removed 0 bases at V and 0 bases at J, with 7 bases between. The CDR3 here is CASSQDGHSTDTQYF. The CDR3 DNA reads TGCGCCAGCAGCCAAGATGGACATAGCACAGATACGCAGTATTTT.

The chain employs TRBV12-3 or TRBV12-4 and TRBJ2-7; 8 nucleotides match TRBD2. The CDR3 is made up of 16 amino acids. The J segment lost 5 bases and the V segment lost 5 bases, leaving 14 bases of the junction unmatched. The CDR3 nucleotides read TGTGCCAGCAGTCCCACGGCTAAGCGGGAGTACCACGAGCAGTACTTC. Residues: CASSPTAKREYHEQYF.

This clonotype was counted a few times. CDR3 in DNA: TGTGCCAGCAGCTTAGGGCGGGGGGCCAACGTCCTGACTTTC. Translated, it gives CASSLGRGANVLTF. The rearrangement uses TRBV11-2 and TRBJ2-6; D remains unclear. Germline CDR1 is SGHAT and CDR2 is FQNNGV. The CDR3 spans 14 residues. Trimming left V 1 base short and J 4 bases short, with 5 bases between.

There are many counts of this clonotype. The CDR3 sequence is CAIKTGFDGELFF. CDR3 nucleotides: TGTGCCATCAAAACAGGGTTTGACGGGGAGCTGTTTTTT. J is TRBJ2-2 and V is TRBV10-3, with D perhaps matching TRBD1 (6 bases). The CDR3 runs to 13 residues. V gave up 7 bases and J gave up 7 bases, with 13 bases separating them. Germline V gene sequence: CDR1 ENHRY, CDR2 SYGVKD.

This clonotype came up many times. V usage is TRBV24-1 and J usage is TRBJ1-5; D gene uncertain. The CDR3 runs 14 residues. Trimming took off 2 bases at V and 4 bases at J, with 8 bases between the two ends. CDR1 is KGHDR, CDR2 SFDVKD, per germline. Here the CDR3 DNA reads TGTGCCACCAGTGATTCTCGCCTAAATCAGCCCCAGCATTTT. It specifies CATSDSRLNQPQHF.

This clonotype has just a few counts. This chain joins TRBV7-9 and TRBJ2-1; 10 positions agree with TRBD2. The germline gives CDR1 SEHNR, CDR2 FQNEAQ (reference sequence). J was trimmed by 7 bases and V by 5 bases; bases with no gene match: 2. CDR3 size: 13 residues. The CDR3 nucleotides are TGTGCCAGCAGCCCAGCGGGGGGGAATGAGCAGTTCTTC. Protein sequence: CASSPAGGNEQFF.

This clonotype was observed many times. The rearrangement joins TRBV7-8 to TRBJ2-3; maybe TRBD2 (6 bases). Germline values: CDR1 SGHVS, CDR2 FQNEAQ. The CDR3 consists of 13 residues. V lost 5 bases and J 6 bases, leaving 12 bases between the germline ends. Written as DNA, the CDR3 is TGTGCCAGCAGCACCGGGGCGGGGGATACGCAGTATTTT. This translates into CASSTGAGDTQYF.

There are a few counts of this clonotype. The J gene is TRBJ2-7, the V gene TRBV24-1; a possible D gene is TRBD2 (5 bases). The CDR3 has 13 amino acids. Trimming shortened V by 4 bases and J by 3 bases, and 9 bases separated the two germline ends. In germline, CDR1 is KGHDR, CDR2 SFDVKD. CDR3 loop: CATSDSAGYEQYF. CDR3 sequence (DNA): TGTGCCACCAGTGACTCCGCGGGCTACGAGCAGTACTTC.

The rearrangement links TRBV19 to TRBJ2-1; TRBD2 matches 7 bases. The V segment lost 2 bases and the J segment 7 bases; nucleotides outside the gene matches: 8. The germline CDR1 and CDR2 sequences are LNHDA and SQIVND (reference sequence). This CDR3 region has 15 residues. The CDR3 spells CASSISGRGGNEQFF. CDR3 nucleotide sequence: TGTGCCAGTAGTATAAGTGGGAGGGGTGGGAATGAGCAGTTCTTC.

This clonotype appeared many times. This sequence joins TRBV7-9 and TRBJ2-1, with D perhaps matching TRBD1 (5 bases). CDR3 length equals 12 residues. The germline V and J ends were trimmed by 3 bases and 8 bases, with 8 bases remaining between them. CDR1 is SEHNR and CDR2 is FQNEAQ in the germline V gene (reference sequence). This CDR3 is CASSFQGDEQFF. The CDR3 coding sequence is TGTGCCAGCAGCTTTCAAGGGGATGAGCAGTTCTTC.

The table lists this clonotype with many counts. The chain uses TRBV20-1 and TRBJ2-1, with TRBD1 matching 8 bases. The germline V gene has CDR1 DFQATT and CDR2 SNEGSKA (reference sequence). This CDR3 is built from 13 residues. CDR3 sequence reads: CSSSQGAGGEQFF. The CDR3 DNA reads TGCAGCTCGTCCCAGGGGGCAGGGGGTGAGCAGTTCTTC.

At least ten counts were recorded for this clonotype. This chain joins TRBV5-1 and TRBJ2-3; D might be TRBD2 (6 bases). The CDR3 is 15 amino acids. Germline values: CDR1 SGHRS, CDR2 YFSETQ. V shed 1 base and J shed 1 base, with 10 bases lying between them. This chain's CDR3 is CASSLQGGGTDTQYF. The CDR3, as DNA: TGCGCCAGCAGCTTGCAGGGAGGAGGCACAGATACGCAGTATTTT.

The J gene is TRBJ2-2, the V gene TRBV20-1, with 7 bases matching TRBD2. The CDR3 totals 16 residues. With V trimmed by 0 bases and J by 5 bases, 9 bases remained unmatched. Germline V lookup: CDR1 DFQATT, CDR2 SNEGSKA (reference sequence). In DNA form, the CDR3 reads TGCAGTGCTAGAGATGAGGGGAGGGCCGGAACCGGGGAGCTGTTTTTT. Translated: CSARDEGRAGTGELFF.

This clonotype has ten or more counts. This rearrangement joins TRBV27 to TRBJ2-3; no reliable D call. Germline assignment: CDR1 MNHEY and CDR2 SMNVEV (reference sequence). V dropped 0 bases and J dropped 2 bases, with 9 bases sitting between them. CDR3 length: 15 residues. The CDR3 here is CASSLSLANTDTQYF. CDR3 bases: TGTGCCAGCAGTTTATCCCTCGCCAACACAGATACGCAGTATTTT.

This clonotype occurred many times. V gene TRBV7-2 combines with J gene TRBJ1-1; possibly TRBD1 for D (6 bases). There are 15 residues in the CDR3. The germline gives CDR1 SGHTA, CDR2 FQGNSA. Trimming took 5 bases from V and 6 from J, leaving 19 bases between them. CDR3 in DNA: TGTGCCAGCAGCGCACAGACAGGTATAGCGGCTGAAGCTTTCTTT. This gives the protein CASSAQTGIAAEAFF.

This clonotype has at least ten counts. The V call is TRBV14, the J call TRBJ2-7; unclear D gene. Germline CDR1 and CDR2: SGHDN and FVKESK. This CDR3 is built from 14 residues. The V and J ends lost 5 bases and 6 bases respectively, with 17 bases between them. DNA of the CDR3: TGTGCCAGCAGCGGGTCCAGGTGGGCAGGCGAGCAGTACTTC. Amino acid sequence: CASSGSRWAGEQYF.

The chain joins TRBV28 to TRBJ2-3, with D tentatively TRBD2 (5 bases). The CDR3 runs 17 residues. Germline CDR1 reads MDHEN; CDR2 reads SYDVKM. Trimming removed 4 bases from V and 4 bases from J, with 21 bases in between. CDR3 coding DNA: TGTGCCAGCAGTTCAAGAATAGCGTTCATCGCCGCAGATACGCAGTATTTT. Its translation: CASSSRIAFIAADTQYF.

The table lists this clonotype with a few counts. The rearrangement links TRBV28 to TRBJ1-3, with unresolved D. Germline CDR1 is MDHEN and CDR2 is SYDVKM. V was clipped by 5 bases and J by 1 base, with 12 bases between them. The CDR3 has 15 amino acids. Here the CDR3 reads CASSLRGVSGNTIYF. CDR3 DNA: TGTGCCAGCAGTCTCCGGGGAGTATCTGGAAACACCATATATTTT.

The sample holds a few counts of this clonotype. CDR3 region: CSASEGPVTYNSPLHF. The CDR3, as DNA: TGCAGTGCTAGTGAAGGCCCAGTAACCTATAATTCACCCCTCCACTTT. The rearrangement joins TRBV20-1 to TRBJ1-6; D unclear. Trimming shortened V by 3 bases and J by 2 bases, and 14 bases separated the two germline ends. Germline lookup yields CDR1 DFQATT and CDR2 SNEGSKA (reference sequence). This CDR3 is 16 amino acids long.

This clonotype turned up a few times. The junction departs from the called germline gene at one end, perhaps through a read error. V usage is TRBV20-1 and J usage is TRBJ1-6, with 8 bases matching TRBD1. The CDR3 spans 15 residues. Looked up from germline, CDR1 is DFQATT and CDR2 is SNEGSKA (reference sequence). Here the CDR3 reads CSANHRGSYSSPLHF. In DNA, the CDR3 is TGCAGTGCTAACCACAGGGGGTCCTATAGTTCACCCCTCCACTTT.

A remark on this clonotype: A much larger clone is a single base away; this may be a read error. V usage is TRBV30 and J usage is TRBJ1-2; no reliable D call. The CDR3 has 14 amino acids. Deletions cut 0 bases from V and 7 bases from J, with 15 bases between. Germline CDR1 and CDR2: GTSNPN and SVGIG (reference sequence). CDR3 sequence reads: CAWSVEGRGSGYTF. The CDR3 DNA sequence: TGTGCCTGGAGTGTTGAGGGTAGAGGATCTGGCTACACCTTC.

The chain recombines TRBV9 with TRBJ2-2; TRBD1 agrees at 10 bases. CDR1 is SGDLS, CDR2 YYNGEE, per germline. CDR3 length: 18 residues. V shed 7 bases and J 3 bases; nucleotides not matched to a gene: 15. The CDR3 reads CASSPNLIGQGDTGELFF. Here the CDR3 DNA reads TGTGCCAGCTCGCCAAACCTTATCGGACAGGGGGACACCGGGGAGCTGTTTTTT.

This chain connects TRBV19 to TRBJ2-5; 7 nucleotides agree with TRBD2. Per the germline V gene, CDR1 is LNHDA and CDR2 is SQIVND (reference sequence). CDR3 length equals 14 residues. The J segment lost 2 bases and the V segment lost 5 bases, leaving 5 bases of the junction unmatched. In DNA, the CDR3 is TGTGCCAGTAGTGTACGGGAGGTTCAAGAGACCCAGTACTTC. Protein product: CASSVREVQETQYF.

This clonotype was counted only a few times. A junction boundary mismatches the germline segment, possibly from a read error. This chain uses TRBV6-1 with TRBJ2-5, with D hard to call. In germline, CDR1 is MNHNS, CDR2 SASEGT. There are 12 residues in the CDR3. As DNA, the CDR3 is TGTGCCGGCAGTGAGGACCAAGAGACCCAGTACTTC. It specifies CAGSEDQETQYF.

This clonotype was picked up many times. The chain employs TRBV27 and TRBJ1-4; D is unresolved. Germline values: CDR1 MNHEY, CDR2 SMNVEV (reference sequence). CDR3 length equals 16 residues. Deletions cut 6 bases from V and 5 bases from J, with 19 bases between. CDR3 DNA: TGTGCCAGCAGCCGCGGACCCCTGAGCGTCAATGAAAAACTGTTTTTT. Its protein product is CASSRGPLSVNEKLFF.

The sample holds many counts of this clonotype. The chain couples TRBV7-8 to TRBJ2-5, with a possible D match to TRBD2 (5 bases). With 4 bases removed from V and 2 bases from J, the gap between germline ends came to 14 bases. Germline V gene sequence: CDR1 SGHVS, CDR2 FQNEAQ. The CDR3 runs to 15 residues. CDR3 sequence (DNA): TGTGCCAGCAGCTCCCGGACTCAACTACAAGAGACCCAGTACTTC. Translated: CASSSRTQLQETQYF.

Notes on this clonotype: A clone one base away is much larger, so this may be a read error. The chain uses TRBV6-8 and TRBJ1-1, with unresolved D. The CDR3 totals 13 residues. Looked up from germline, CDR1 is MNHGY and CDR2 is SAAAGT. The CDR3 bases are TGCGTCAGCAGTGCACAGCCGAACACTGAAGCTTTCTTT. As protein: CVSSAQPNTEAFF.